This T cell receptor beta chain was found in a study of identical twins. Points from the study as a whole: Memory repertoires lacked the insertion deficit that abundant cord blood beta clonotypes showed. Findings came from cross-sectional statistics, without long-term follow-up of donors. The models gave estimates that fell short of the out-of-frame TCR alpha sharing seen in monozygotic twins.

The table lists this clonotype with many counts. The antigen remains unidentified. The CDR3 contains 14 residues. Per germline, CDR1 SGDLS and CDR2 YYNGEE. V lost 3 bases, J lost 8 bases, and 17 bases lay in between. TCRdb reprocessed the 5' RACE reads with MiXCR, giving one entry per CDR3 protein. Of around 670,000 distinct CDR3 sequences listed, less than 7% are singletons. This TCR derives from a man aged 18 to 35 in good health. V gene TRBV9 combines with J gene TRBJ1-1, with D possibly being TRBD1 (5 bases). The sample was naive T cells sorted from blood. The CDR3: CASSAEAGGYEAFF. The CDR3 DNA follows: TGTGCCAGCAGCGCCGAGGCCGGGGGGTACGAAGCTTTCTTT.